This T cell receptor (beta chain) was identified in a study of vaccination and CD4 T cells after COVID-19 (dated by TCRdb to the early 2020s). For context, the study as a whole: Convalescent patients had a positive SARS-CoV-2 result on nasal swab PCR, and of these patients, fewer than ten had mild disease and one had severe disease. The convalescent cohort comprised six males and four females, including two Hispanic individuals, seven Caucasians, two Asians and one multiracial person. Culture stimuli were overlapping spike peptide pools from SARS-CoV-2 and from the common cold coronaviruses HCoV-NL63, HCoV-OC43 and HCoV-229E. In ten to eleven COVID-19 convalescent patients and a handful of infection-naive healthy vaccine recipients, the spike-specific CD4+ TCR repertoire before mRNA vaccination was compared with the repertoire after mRNA vaccination. In control cultures, a CEFX viral epitope pool was used as positive control, an HIV-1 Nef peptide pool was used as negative control, or no peptide was added. The time from the second vaccine dose to post-vaccine blood sampling had a median of roughly 79 days and ranged from about 12 to 241 days. Post-COVID blood samples were collected from convalescent patients a median of around 100 days after diagnosis, with a range of roughly 30 to 170 days. Participants got two doses of the Pfizer-BioNTech BNT162b2 vaccine (n=8) or two doses of the Moderna mRNA-1273 vaccine (n=2). Beyond this particular receptor, the publication reports: Of the vaccine-specific clones in convalescent patients, 304 of 307, or nearly all, reacted only to SARS-CoV-2 spike and did not cross-react with common cold coronaviruses. An increase in the median number of SARS-CoV-2-reactive clonotypes from around 20 after infection to a few dozen after vaccination was observed, but the change was not found to be significant. Among the post-vaccine SARS-CoV-2-reactive clones in convalescent patients, a median approximately 86% showed up only after vaccination, which suggests vaccine-specific priming. The study included relatively few convalescent patients and did not analyze early timepoints after natural infection.

The label giving this sample's treatment or condition can be read as: approximately 11-day PBMC culture with coronavirus spike peptide pools or control peptides (ViraFEST assay). To expand antigen-specific T cells with peptide pools and then pick out the expanded clonotypes through TCR sequencing, the study relied on the ViraFEST assay. Positive SARS-CoV-2 PCR tests in the convalescent patients dated from March to December 2020, before Alpha, Beta and Delta variants emerged in the United States. PBMCs were cultured at around 2 million per well in IMDM supplemented with around 5% human AB serum and approximately 10 IU/ml IL-2, with about 10 ug/ml peptide pools added. Half of the culture medium was replaced with fresh IL-2-containing medium on days 3 and 7. CD4+ T cells were isolated after approximately eleven days of culture through negative selection using the EasySep CD4+ T cell isolation kit. Ficoll-Paque Plus gradient centrifugation was used to isolate PBMCs from whole blood, and the isolated PBMCs were then either used fresh or cryopreserved at -140C. Each culture condition was generally run in triplicate wells.

Preparation of the library involved PCR. DNA from cultured CD4+ T cells underwent TCR sequencing with the Oncomine TCR Beta short-read assay at the Johns Hopkins FTIC core. The QIAamp micro DNA kit was used to extract genomic DNA from the cultured CD4+ T cells. The Oncomine TCR Beta libraries from cultured CD4+ T cells were pooled using unique dual indexes and then sequenced on an Illumina iSeq 100. The paper's processing steps were these. Non-productive sequences were removed, and CDR3s that did not start with C, did not end with F or W, or were shorter than 7 amino acids were discarded. The MANAFEST web application was used to identify antigen-specific clonotypes by comparing peptide-stimulated wells against reference wells and other culture wells. For a clone to be called positive, the clone needed an FDR below 0.05, an odds ratio above 5, and a productive frequency above 0.1% in at least two of three replicate wells. Clonotypes that were significantly expanded in both SARS-CoV-2 spike wells and at least one common cold coronavirus spike condition were defined as cross-reactive. Similarity between CDR3 sequences was evaluated in R version 3.6.1 using Levenshtein distances (stringdist) and unrooted phylogenetic trees (ape). TCRdb reran the public reads through fastp at Q25 and MiXCR, keeping productive beta chains. Records with the same CDR3 protein are collapsed into one entry carrying the most frequent genes and DNA. TCRdb's processing, not the authors', yielded these V and J calls. The table for this sample lists more than 9,500 distinct CDR3 sequences; under 50% of them were counted only once. The ten top clones hold 9% to 15% of the sample.

The germline V end is reduced by 3 bases and the J end by 3 bases; junction bases left unmatched: 1. Taken from the germline V gene, the CDR1 and CDR2 loops are KGHSH and LQKENI. The CDR3 starts with the cysteine, ends with the phenylalanine, and has 13 residues. The only DNA kept is the CDR3, 39 bases in frame from the first base. For this clonotype: What this receptor recognizes is not known. Base qualities are not recorded, but no much larger clone differs from it by a single base.

The chain employs TRBV18 and TRBJ2-5, with 7 central nucleotides matching TRBD1. The source is a human donor who had recovered from COVID-19. The sample was CD4+ T cells from blood, cultured in vitro. The nucleotide sequence reads TGTGCCAGCTCACCTGGGACAGAAGAGACCCAGTACTTC. This encodes CASSPGTEETQYF.